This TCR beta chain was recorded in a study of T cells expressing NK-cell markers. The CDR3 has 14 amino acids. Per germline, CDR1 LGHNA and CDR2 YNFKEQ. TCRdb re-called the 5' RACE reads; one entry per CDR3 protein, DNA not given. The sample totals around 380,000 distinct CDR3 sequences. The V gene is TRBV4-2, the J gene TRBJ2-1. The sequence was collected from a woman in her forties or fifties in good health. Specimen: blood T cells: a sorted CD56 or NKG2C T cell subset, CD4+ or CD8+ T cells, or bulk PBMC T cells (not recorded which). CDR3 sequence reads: CASSHELSYNEQFF.